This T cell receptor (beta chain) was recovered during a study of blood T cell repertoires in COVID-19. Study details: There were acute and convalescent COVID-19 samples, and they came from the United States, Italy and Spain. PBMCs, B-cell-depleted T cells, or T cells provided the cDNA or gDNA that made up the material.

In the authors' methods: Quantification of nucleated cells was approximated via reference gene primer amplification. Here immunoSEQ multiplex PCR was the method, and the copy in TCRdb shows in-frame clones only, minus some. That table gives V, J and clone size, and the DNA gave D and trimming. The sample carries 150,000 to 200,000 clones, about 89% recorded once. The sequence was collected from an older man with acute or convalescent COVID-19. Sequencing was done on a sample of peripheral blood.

CDR3 DNA: TGTGCCAGCAGCCACAGAAAAGATAATGAAAAACTGTTTTTT. This gives the protein CASSHRKDNEKLFF. V and J are TRBV6-5 and TRBJ1-4; no reliable D call. Germline CDR1 reads MNHEY; CDR2 reads SVGAGI. CDR3 size: 14 residues. V was clipped by 6 bases and J by 4 bases, with 12 bases between them.